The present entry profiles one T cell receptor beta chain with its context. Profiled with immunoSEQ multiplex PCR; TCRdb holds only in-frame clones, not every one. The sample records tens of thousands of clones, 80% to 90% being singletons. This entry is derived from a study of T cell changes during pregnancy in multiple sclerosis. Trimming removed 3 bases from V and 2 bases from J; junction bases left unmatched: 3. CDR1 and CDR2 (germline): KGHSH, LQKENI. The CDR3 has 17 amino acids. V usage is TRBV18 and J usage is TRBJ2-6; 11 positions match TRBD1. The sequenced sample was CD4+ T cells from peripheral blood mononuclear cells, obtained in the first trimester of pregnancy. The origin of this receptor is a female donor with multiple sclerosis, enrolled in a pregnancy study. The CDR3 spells CASSPGTGGPGANVLTF. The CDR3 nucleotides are TGTGCCAGCTCACCGGGGACAGGGGGGCCTGGGGCCAACGTCCTGACTTTC.